Below are 18 T cell receptor beta chains sequenced from a single sample in a study of OX40 agonist ivuxolimab in advanced cancers. Sequencing was performed with immunoSEQ multiplex PCR; in TCRdb, only in-frame clones are kept and a portion is missing. The profile shows just over 20,000 clones, roughly 86% of them singletons. The sample in question was CD4+ or CD8+ T cells sorted from blood, obtained in a trial of the OX40 agonist ivuxolimab. The receptor source for this set is an adult with an advanced solid tumor such as melanoma, head and neck, liver or kidney cancer.

The table lists this clone with a count of one. The chain links TRBV6-1 to TRBJ2-3; 9 bases line up with TRBD2. V was pared by 4 bases and J by 3 bases, with 5 bases of the junction left unmatched. The CDR3 is made up of 15 amino acids. CDR1 is MNHNS and CDR2 is SASEGT in the germline V gene. As DNA, the CDR3 is TGTGCCAGCAGTGCCGGACTAGCGTGGACAGATACGCAGTATTTT. This codes for CASSAGLAWTDTQYF.

This sequence joins TRBV6-6 and TRBJ1-3; D not certain. Trimming removed 6 bases from V and 3 bases from J, with 6 bases in between. Germline assignment: CDR1 MNHNY and CDR2 SVGAGI (reference sequence). The CDR3 is made up of 12 amino acids. The CDR3 spells CASRDVGNTIYF. CDR3 coding DNA: TGTGCCAGCAGAGACGTTGGAAACACCATATATTTT.

The chain is built from TRBV12-5 and TRBJ1-2; D is uncertain. Germline V gene sequence: CDR1 LGHNT, CDR2 FRNRAP. V was pared by 3 bases and J by 0 bases, with 11 bases between. The CDR3 is made up of 15 amino acids. This chain's CDR3 is CASGFTARANYGYTF. Written as DNA, the CDR3 is TGTGCTAGTGGTTTTACCGCCCGAGCTAACTATGGCTACACCTTC.

Written as DNA, the CDR3 is TGCGCCAGCAGCCTCGTCGGGAGGGGCCTCACCGGGGAGCTGTTTTTT. Amino acid sequence: CASSLVGRGLTGELFF. The chain employs TRBV4-1 and TRBJ2-2; 8 nucleotides line up with TRBD2. The CDR3 contains 16 residues. Trimming cost V 4 bases and J 4 bases; bases outside gene matches: 8. CDR1 MGHRA and CDR2 YSYEKL come from the germline V gene.

The chain combines TRBV4-1 with TRBJ2-7, with 11 bases aligning to TRBD1. The V gene's germline CDR1 is MGHRA and CDR2 YSYEKL. Germline trimming cut 4 bases from V and 5 bases from J; bases unmatched to any gene: 4. This CDR3 is 14 amino acids long. This chain's CDR3 is CASSPGTGGNEQYF. CDR3 in DNA: TGCGCCAGCAGCCCCGGGACAGGGGGTAACGAGCAGTACTTC.

This chain connects TRBV6-1 to TRBJ2-1; 7 nucleotides agree with TRBD2. Germline CDR1 MNHNS, CDR2 SASEGT. The junction had 4 bases not matched to a gene; V was cut back by 1 base and J by 4 bases. This CDR3 region has 15 residues. This CDR3 is CASSEEAGSYNEQFF. For the CDR3, the DNA is TGTGCCAGCAGTGAAGAAGCGGGGAGTTACAATGAGCAGTTCTTC.

This rearrangement joins TRBV6-5 to TRBJ2-2; D is perhaps TRBD2 (6 bases). V shed 2 bases and J shed 4 bases, with 11 bases lying between them. The CDR3 runs to 15 residues. Germline V lookup: CDR1 MNHEY, CDR2 SVGAGI. The CDR3 loop reads CASSYGGFSTGELFF. CDR3 nucleotides: TGTGCCAGCAGTTACGGGGGGTTTAGCACCGGGGAGCTGTTTTTT.

The V gene is TRBV9, the J gene TRBJ2-2; tentatively, D is TRBD2 (7 bases). The ends were cut back, 4 bases at V and 5 bases at J, with 12 bases in the middle. There are 14 residues in the CDR3. Germline V gives CDR1 SGDLS, CDR2 YYNGEE. CDR3 sequence reads: CASSRGGLTGELFF. CDR3 nucleotide sequence: TGTGCCAGCAGCAGGGGGGGCCTGACCGGGGAGCTGTTTTTT.

Here the CDR3 DNA reads TGTGCCATCAGTGACGAAAGACTAGTAAATGAGCAGTTCTTC. It specifies CAISDERLVNEQFF. The rearrangement uses TRBV10-3 and TRBJ2-1; D may be TRBD2 (6 bases). CDR1 is ENHRY, CDR2 SYGVKD, per germline. Trimming took 3 bases from V and 7 from J, leaving 13 bases between them. This CDR3 is built from 14 residues.

The chain joins TRBV7-6 to TRBJ1-1; D remains ambiguous. Trimming pared 4 bases from V and 1 base from J, leaving 7 bases between. CDR3 length: 13 amino acids. Per the germline V gene, CDR1 is SGHVS and CDR2 is FNYEAQ. The CDR3 bases are TGTGCCAGCAGCTCGGACTGGAACACTGAAGCTTTCTTT. It specifies CASSSDWNTEAFF.

The chain combines TRBV9 with TRBJ2-7; perhaps D is TRBD1 or TRBD2 (5 bases each). The CDR3 length is 15 residues. Germline assignment: CDR1 SGDLS and CDR2 YYNGEE. Deletions cut 4 bases from V and 2 bases from J, with 16 bases between. DNA for the CDR3: TGTGCCAGCAGCCAATACGGGACGGACGCCTACGAGCAGTACTTC. Its protein is CASSQYGTDAYEQYF.

The V gene is TRBV6-1, the J gene TRBJ1-1, with a tentative D call TRBD1 (5 bases). From germline, CDR1 is MNHNS and CDR2 SASEGT. V gave up 0 bases and J gave up 3 bases, with 20 bases separating them. This CDR3 is built from 18 residues. The CDR3 sequence: CASSEAVGLLGWDTEAFF. For the CDR3, the DNA is TGTGCCAGCAGTGAAGCGGTGGGGCTCCTTGGGTGGGACACTGAAGCTTTCTTT.

V and J are TRBV19 and TRBJ2-1; TRBD1 is a possible D gene (6 bases). There are 15 residues in the CDR3. CDR1 is LNHDA and CDR2 is SQIVND in the germline V gene (reference sequence). Between the trimmed V and J ends, which lost 4 bases and 3 bases, there was a span of 13 bases. The CDR3 sequence is CASSKQGIGYNEQFF. CDR3 in DNA: TGTGCCAGTAGTAAACAGGGAATTGGCTACAATGAGCAGTTCTTC.

V is TRBV5-1 and J is TRBJ1-3, with D unclear. CDR1 and CDR2 (germline): SGHRS, YFSETQ. V was trimmed by 0 bases and J by 0 bases, leaving 7 bases between them. CDR3 length: 15 residues. The CDR3 coding sequence is TGCGCCAGCAGCTTGGGTCAGAGCTCTGGAAACACCATATATTTT. Protein product: CASSLGQSSGNTIYF.

This clone came up a few times. The gene calls are TRBV30 and TRBJ1-1; D might be TRBD1 (5 bases). Per germline, CDR1 GTSNPN and CDR2 SVGIG (reference sequence). This CDR3 contains 13 residues. Trimming pared 4 bases from V and 3 bases from J, leaving 12 bases between. The CDR3 sequence: CAWNRGGDTEAFF. The CDR3 bases are TGTGCCTGGAATCGGGGAGGGGACACTGAAGCTTTCTTT.

This chain's CDR3 is CASSPLVSNQPQHF. CDR3 in DNA: TGTGCCAGCAGTCCCCTGGTTAGCAATCAGCCCCAGCATTTT. V gene TRBV27 combines with J gene TRBJ1-5, with unresolved D. V lost 5 bases and J lost 0, with 8 bases in between. There are 14 residues in the CDR3. Germline V gives CDR1 MNHEY, CDR2 SMNVEV (reference sequence).

The chain links TRBV11-2 to TRBJ2-3; 8 positions agree with TRBD2. Trimming cost V 0 bases and J 3 bases; bases outside gene matches: 8. This CDR3 is 17 amino acids long. Germline-derived CDR1 and CDR2 are SGHAT and FQNNGV. This CDR3 reads CASSLDRFSGETDTQYF. The CDR3 nucleotides are TGTGCCAGCAGCTTAGATCGTTTTAGCGGGGAAACAGATACGCAGTATTTT. The full variable domain, rest sourced from reference TRBV11-2 and TRBJ2-3, is EAGVAQSPRYKIIEKRQSVAFWCNPISGHATLYWYQQILGQGPKLLIQFQNNGVVDDSQLPKDRFSAERLKGVDSTLKIQPAKLEDSAVYLCASSLDRFSGETDTQYFGPGTRLTVL.

This clone appeared a few times. The V gene is TRBV7-9, the J gene TRBJ1-1, with 7 positions matching TRBD1. The germline gives CDR1 SEHNR, CDR2 FQNEAQ (reference sequence). The junction had 3 bases not matched to a gene; V was cut back by 1 base and J by 7 bases. This CDR3 contains 13 residues. CDR3 in DNA: TGTGCCAGCAGCTTAGAGGGGGCCAGTGAAGCTTTCTTT. This encodes CASSLEGASEAFF.